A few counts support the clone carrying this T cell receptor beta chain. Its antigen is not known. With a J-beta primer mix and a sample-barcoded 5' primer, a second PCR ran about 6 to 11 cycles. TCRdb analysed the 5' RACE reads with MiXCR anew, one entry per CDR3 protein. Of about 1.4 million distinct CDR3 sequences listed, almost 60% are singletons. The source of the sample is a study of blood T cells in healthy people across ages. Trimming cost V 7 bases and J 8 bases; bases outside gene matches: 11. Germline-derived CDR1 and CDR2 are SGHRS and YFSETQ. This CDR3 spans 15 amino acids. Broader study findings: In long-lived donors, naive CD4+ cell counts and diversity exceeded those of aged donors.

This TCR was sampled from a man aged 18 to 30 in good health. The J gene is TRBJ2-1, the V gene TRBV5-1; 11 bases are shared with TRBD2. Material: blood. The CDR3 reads CASHRLAGMSDEQFF. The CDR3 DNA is TGCGCCAGCCACCGACTAGCGGGGATGTCTGATGAGCAGTTCTTC.